This T cell receptor (beta chain) was found in a study of breast tumors, draining lymph nodes, adjacent tissues listed by TCRdb under 2016. About the full investigation: TCR beta repertoires were compared across tumor, adjacent nontumor tissue and axillary lymph nodes obtained from breast cancer patients. The study aimed to assess the relationships and possible T-cell exchange between tumor, surrounding tissue and draining lymph node repertoires in human breast cancer.

This clonotype showed up many times. It lacks a known antigen. No base-level quality is on record; no much larger clone is a single base apart. Its CDR3 holds 14 amino acids, cysteine through phenylalanine. The CDR3 DNA has 42 bases and is translated from base 1. After removal of 4 bases from V and 2 bases from J, the junction retains 3 bases not matched to a gene. The germline V gene sets CDR1 to SGHRS and CDR2 to YFSETQ. What the study reported, not specific to this receptor: The data were judged consistent with most tumor T cells deriving from the lymph node and then expanding within tumor tissue. Tumor T-cell repertoires showed less diversity than lymph node repertoires and more diversity than nontumor tissue repertoires, and tumor T-cell repertoires showed preferential V and J gene usage. Tumor and nontumor tissue repertoires were significantly more similar in luminal-like than in basal-like breast cancer. The conclusion that tumor T cells originate in lymph nodes was framed as consistent with a hypothesis rather than directly demonstrated.

Instrument used: Illumina HiSeq 2000. Multiplex PCR amplification was used to generate the TCR beta chain libraries. High-throughput sequencing was used to analyze the amplified TCR beta chain products. TCRdb trimmed public reads at Q25 via fastp, called clones via MiXCR and kept in-frame beta chains. Each entry merges the rows of one CDR3 protein and shows their most common DNA and genes. Here the sample has more than 50,000 distinct CDR3 sequences; approximately 45% occur a single time. Of the sample, roughly a tenth falls within the top ten clones. The sequence is built from TRBV5-1 and TRBJ2-3; the junction holds 8 bases that match TRBD1. The TCR was taken from a female donor with breast cancer. Some clones in this sample may be carry-over from other donors' samples. The sample taken for sequencing was breast tumor tissue. The DNA is as follows: TGCGCCAGCAGCAAGGACAGGGTCACAGATACGCAGTATTTT. Translation gives CASSKDRVTDTQYF.